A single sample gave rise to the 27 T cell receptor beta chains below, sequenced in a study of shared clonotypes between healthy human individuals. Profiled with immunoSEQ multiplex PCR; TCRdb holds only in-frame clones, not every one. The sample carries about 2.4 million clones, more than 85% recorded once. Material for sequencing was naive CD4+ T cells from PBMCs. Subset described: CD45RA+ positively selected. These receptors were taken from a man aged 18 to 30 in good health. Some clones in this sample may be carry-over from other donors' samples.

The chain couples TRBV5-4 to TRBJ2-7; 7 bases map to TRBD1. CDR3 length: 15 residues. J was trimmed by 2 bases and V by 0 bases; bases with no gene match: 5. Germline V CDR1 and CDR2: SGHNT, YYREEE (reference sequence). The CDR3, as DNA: TGTGCCAGCAGCTTGGGCCAGGACAGGACCTACGAGCAGTACTTC. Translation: CASSLGQDRTYEQYF.

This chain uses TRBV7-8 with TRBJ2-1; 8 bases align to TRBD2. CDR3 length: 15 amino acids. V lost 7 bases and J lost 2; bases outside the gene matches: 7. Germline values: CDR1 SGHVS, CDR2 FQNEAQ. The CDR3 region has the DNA TGTGCCAGCAACCAGCGGGAGAACCCCTACAATGAGCAGTTCTTC. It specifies CASNQRENPYNEQFF.

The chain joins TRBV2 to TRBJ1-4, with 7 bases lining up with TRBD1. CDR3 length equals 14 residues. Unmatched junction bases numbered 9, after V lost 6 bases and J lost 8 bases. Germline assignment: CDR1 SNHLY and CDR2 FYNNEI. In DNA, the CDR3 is TGTGCCAGCAGGGGGACAGACCGCAGGGAAAAACTGTTTTTT. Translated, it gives CASRGTDRREKLFF.

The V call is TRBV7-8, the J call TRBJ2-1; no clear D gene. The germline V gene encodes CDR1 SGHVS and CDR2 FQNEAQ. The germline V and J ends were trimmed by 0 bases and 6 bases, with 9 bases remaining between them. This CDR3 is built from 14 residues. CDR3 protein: CASSLARGVNEQFF. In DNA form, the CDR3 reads TGTGCCAGCAGCTTAGCACGCGGAGTCAATGAGCAGTTCTTC.

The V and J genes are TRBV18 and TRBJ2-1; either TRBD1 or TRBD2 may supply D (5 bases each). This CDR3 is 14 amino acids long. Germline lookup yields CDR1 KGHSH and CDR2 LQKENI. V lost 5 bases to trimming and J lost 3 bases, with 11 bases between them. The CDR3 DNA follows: TGTGCCAGCTCAAGGGACCAACTCTACAATGAGCAGTTCTTC. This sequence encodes CASSRDQLYNEQFF.

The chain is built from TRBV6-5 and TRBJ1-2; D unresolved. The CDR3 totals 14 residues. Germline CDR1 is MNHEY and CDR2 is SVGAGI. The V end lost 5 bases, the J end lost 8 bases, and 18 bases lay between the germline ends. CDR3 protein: CASSVRRSFGGYTF. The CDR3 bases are TGTGCCAGCAGTGTCAGGCGGAGTTTTGGGGGCTACACCTTC.

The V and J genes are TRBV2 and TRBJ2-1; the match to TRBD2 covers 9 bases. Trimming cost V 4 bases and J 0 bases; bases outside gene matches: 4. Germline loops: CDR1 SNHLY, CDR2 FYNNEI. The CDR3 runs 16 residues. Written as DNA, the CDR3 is TGTGCCAGCAGTGCCCTAGCGGGGAGCTCCTACAATGAGCAGTTCTTC. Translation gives CASSALAGSSYNEQFF.

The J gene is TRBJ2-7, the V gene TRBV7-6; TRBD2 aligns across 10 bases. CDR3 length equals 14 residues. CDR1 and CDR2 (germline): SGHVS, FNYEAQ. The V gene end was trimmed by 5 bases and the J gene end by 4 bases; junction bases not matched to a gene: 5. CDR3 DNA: TGTGCCAGCAGCCGAGGACTAGCGGTTTACGAGCAGTACTTC. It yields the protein CASSRGLAVYEQYF.

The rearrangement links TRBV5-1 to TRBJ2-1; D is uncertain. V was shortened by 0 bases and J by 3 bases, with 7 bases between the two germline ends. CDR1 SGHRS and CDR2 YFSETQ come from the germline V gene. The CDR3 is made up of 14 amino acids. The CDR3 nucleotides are TGCGCCAGCAGCTTGGAACAGTACTACAATGAGCAGTTCTTC. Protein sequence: CASSLEQYYNEQFF.

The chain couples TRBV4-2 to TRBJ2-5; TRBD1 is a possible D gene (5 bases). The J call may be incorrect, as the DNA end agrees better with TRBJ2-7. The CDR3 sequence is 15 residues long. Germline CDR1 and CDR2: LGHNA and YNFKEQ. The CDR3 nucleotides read TGTGCCAGCAGCCAAGAGGTTGCAGGGTACTACGAGCAGTACTTC. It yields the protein CASSQEVAGYYEQYF.

In DNA form, the CDR3 reads TGTGCCAGCAGTTCAGACAGCTTGGGCACTGAAGCTTTCTTT. Encoded protein: CASSSDSLGTEAFF. The chain joins TRBV28 to TRBJ1-1; D perhaps matches TRBD1 (5 bases). The ends were cut back, 4 bases at V and 4 bases at J, with 13 bases in the middle. The CDR3 sequence is 14 residues long. Looked up from germline, CDR1 is MDHEN and CDR2 is SYDVKM.

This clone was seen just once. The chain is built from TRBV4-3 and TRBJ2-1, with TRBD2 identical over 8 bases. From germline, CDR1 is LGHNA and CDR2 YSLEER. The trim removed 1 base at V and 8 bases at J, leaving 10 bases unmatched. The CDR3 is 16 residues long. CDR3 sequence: CASSQVGSGERYEQFF. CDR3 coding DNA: TGCGCCAGCAGCCAAGTCGGTAGCGGGGAGAGGTATGAGCAGTTCTTC.

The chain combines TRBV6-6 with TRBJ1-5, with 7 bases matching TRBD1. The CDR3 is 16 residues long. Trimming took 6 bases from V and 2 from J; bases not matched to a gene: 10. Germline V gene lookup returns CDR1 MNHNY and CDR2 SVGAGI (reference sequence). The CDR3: CASSPRQGRGNQPQHF. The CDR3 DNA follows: TGTGCCAGCAGCCCCCGACAGGGCAGGGGCAATCAGCCCCAGCATTTT.

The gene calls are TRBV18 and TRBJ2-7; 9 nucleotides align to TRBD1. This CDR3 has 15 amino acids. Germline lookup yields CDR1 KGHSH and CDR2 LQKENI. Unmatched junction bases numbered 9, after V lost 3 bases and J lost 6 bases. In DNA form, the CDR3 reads TGTGCCAGCTCACCGAACCGGGACAGGGCGGTCGAGCAGTACTTC. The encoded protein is CASSPNRDRAVEQYF.

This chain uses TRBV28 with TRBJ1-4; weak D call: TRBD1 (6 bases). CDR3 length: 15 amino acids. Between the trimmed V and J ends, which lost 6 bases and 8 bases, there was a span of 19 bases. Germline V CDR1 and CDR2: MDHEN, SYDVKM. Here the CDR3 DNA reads TGTGCCAGCAGCCTGAAGACAGGCACGTCCGAAAAACTGTTTTTT. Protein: CASSLKTGTSEKLFF.

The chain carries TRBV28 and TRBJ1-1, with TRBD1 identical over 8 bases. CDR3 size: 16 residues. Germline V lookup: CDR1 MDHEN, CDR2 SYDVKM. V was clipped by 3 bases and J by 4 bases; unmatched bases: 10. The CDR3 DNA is TGTGCCAGCAGTTTTAGCAGGGGGCGCTTGTTCACTGAAGCTTTCTTT. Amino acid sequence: CASSFSRGRLFTEAFF.

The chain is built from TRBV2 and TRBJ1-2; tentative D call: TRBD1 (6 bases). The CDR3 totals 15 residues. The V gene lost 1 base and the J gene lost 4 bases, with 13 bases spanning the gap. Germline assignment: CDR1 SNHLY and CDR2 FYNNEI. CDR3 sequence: CASSEGAGGGYGYTF. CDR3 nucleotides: TGTGCCAGCAGTGAAGGGGCCGGGGGCGGCTATGGCTACACCTTC.

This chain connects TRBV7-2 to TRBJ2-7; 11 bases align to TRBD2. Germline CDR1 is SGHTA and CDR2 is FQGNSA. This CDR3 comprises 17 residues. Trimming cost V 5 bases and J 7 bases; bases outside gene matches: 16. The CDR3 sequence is CASSPRLAGPIWTEQYF. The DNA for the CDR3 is TGTGCCAGCAGCCCGAGACTAGCGGGACCCATATGGACTGAGCAGTACTTC.

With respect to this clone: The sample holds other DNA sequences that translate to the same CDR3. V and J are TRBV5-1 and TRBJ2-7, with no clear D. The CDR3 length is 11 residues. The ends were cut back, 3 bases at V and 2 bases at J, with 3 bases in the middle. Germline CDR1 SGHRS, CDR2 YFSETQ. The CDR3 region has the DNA TGCGCCAGCAGCTCGGCCTACGAGCAGTACTTC. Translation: CASSSAYEQYF.

This CDR3 reads CASSLSAGAADTGELFF. The CDR3 DNA reads TGCGCCAGCAGCTTATCAGCGGGAGCGGCGGATACCGGGGAGCTGTTTTTT. The V call is TRBV5-1, the J call TRBJ2-2, with 8 positions matching TRBD2. Germline-derived CDR1 and CDR2 are SGHRS and YFSETQ. J gave up 5 bases and V 2 bases, and 11 bases lay outside the gene matches. The CDR3 is 17 residues long.

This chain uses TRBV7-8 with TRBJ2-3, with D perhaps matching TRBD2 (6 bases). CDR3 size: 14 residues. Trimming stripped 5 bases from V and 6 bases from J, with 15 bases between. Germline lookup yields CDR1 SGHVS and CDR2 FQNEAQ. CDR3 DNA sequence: TGTGCCAGCAGCAAGACTAGTGGGGCGGATACGCAGTATTTT. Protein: CASSKTSGADTQYF. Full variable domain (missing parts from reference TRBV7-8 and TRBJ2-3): GAGVSQSPRYKVAKRGQDVALRCDPISGHVSLFWYQQALGQGPEFLTYFQNEAQLDKSGLPSDRFFAERPEGSVSTLKIQRTQQEDSAVYLCASSKTSGADTQYFGPGTRLTVL.

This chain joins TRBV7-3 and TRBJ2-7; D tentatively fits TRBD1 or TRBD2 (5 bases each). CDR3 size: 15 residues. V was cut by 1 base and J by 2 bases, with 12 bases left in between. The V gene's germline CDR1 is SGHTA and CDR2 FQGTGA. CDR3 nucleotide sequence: TGTGCCAGCAGCTTAAGGGAGACAGAACCCTACGAGCAGTACTTC. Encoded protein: CASSLRETEPYEQYF.

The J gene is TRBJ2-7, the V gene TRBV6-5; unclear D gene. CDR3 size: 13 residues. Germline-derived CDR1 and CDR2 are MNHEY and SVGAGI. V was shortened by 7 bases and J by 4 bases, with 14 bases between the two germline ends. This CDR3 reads CASTRAYGYEQYF. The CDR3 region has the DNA TGTGCCAGCACCCGTGCGTATGGGTACGAGCAGTACTTC.

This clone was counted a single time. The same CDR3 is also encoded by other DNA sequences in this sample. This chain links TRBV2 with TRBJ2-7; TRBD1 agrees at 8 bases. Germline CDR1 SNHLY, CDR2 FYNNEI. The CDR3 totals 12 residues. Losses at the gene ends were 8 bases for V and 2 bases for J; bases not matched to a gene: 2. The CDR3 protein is CASRDRTYEQYF. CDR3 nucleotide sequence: TGTGCCAGCCGGGACAGGACCTACGAGCAGTACTTC.

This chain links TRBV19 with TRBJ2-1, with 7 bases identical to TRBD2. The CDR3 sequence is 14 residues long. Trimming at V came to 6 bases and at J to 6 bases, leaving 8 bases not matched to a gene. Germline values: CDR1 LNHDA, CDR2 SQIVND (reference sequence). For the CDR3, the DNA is TGTGCCAGTAGCTTCGGGAGGCCGGGCAATGAGCAGTTCTTC. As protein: CASSFGRPGNEQFF.

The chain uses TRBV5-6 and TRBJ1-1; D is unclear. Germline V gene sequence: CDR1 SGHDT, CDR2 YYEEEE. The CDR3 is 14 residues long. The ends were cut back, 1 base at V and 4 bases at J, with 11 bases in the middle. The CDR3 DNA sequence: TGTGCCAGCAGCTTGATGGGGAGGTCCACTGAAGCTTTCTTT. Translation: CASSLMGRSTEAFF.

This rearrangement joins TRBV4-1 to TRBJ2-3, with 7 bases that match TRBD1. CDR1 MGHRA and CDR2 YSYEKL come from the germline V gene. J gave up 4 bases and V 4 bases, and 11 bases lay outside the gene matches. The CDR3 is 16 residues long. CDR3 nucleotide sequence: TGCGCCAGCAGCCGTATCGGACAGGTGGTTCCAGATACGCAGTATTTT. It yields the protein CASSRIGQVVPDTQYF.